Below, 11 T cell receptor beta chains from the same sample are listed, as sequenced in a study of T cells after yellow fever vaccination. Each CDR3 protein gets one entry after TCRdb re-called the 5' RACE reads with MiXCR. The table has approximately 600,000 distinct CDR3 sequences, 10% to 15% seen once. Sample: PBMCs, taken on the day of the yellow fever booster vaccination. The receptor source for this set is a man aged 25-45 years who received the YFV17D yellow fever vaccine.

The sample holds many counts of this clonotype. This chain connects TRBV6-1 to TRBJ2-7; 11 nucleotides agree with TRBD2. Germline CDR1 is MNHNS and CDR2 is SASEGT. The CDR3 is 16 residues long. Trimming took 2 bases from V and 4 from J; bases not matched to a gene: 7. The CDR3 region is CASSEPGTSGVYEQYF. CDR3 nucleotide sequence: TGTGCCAGCAGTGAACCCGGGACTAGCGGTGTGTACGAGCAGTACTTC.

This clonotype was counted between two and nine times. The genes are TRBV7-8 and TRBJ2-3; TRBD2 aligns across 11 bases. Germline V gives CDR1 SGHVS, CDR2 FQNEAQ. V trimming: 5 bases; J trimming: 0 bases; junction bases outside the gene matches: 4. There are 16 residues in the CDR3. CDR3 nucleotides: TGTGCCAGCAGCCAATGGACTAGCGGGAGCACAGATACGCAGTATTTT. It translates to CASSQWTSGSTDTQYF.

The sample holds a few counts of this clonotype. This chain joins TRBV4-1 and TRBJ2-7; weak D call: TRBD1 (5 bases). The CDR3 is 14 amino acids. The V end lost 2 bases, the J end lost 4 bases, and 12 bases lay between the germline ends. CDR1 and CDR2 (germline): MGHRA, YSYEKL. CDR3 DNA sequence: TGCGCCAGCAGCCAACCCGGTTCAGGGTACGAGCAGTACTTC. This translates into CASSQPGSGYEQYF.

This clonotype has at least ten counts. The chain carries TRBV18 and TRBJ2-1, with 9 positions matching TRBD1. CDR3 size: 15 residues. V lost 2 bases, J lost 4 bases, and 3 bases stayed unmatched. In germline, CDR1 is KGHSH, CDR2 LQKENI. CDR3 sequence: CASSPDRGGYNEQFF. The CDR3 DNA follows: TGTGCCAGCTCACCAGACAGGGGGGGGTACAATGAGCAGTTCTTC.

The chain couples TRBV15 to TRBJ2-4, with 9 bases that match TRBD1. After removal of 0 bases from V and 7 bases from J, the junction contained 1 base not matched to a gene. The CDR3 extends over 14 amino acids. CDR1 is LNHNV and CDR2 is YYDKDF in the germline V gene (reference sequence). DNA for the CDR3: TGTGCCACCAGCAGAGAAGGGACAGGGAACATTCAGTACTTC. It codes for CATSREGTGNIQYF.

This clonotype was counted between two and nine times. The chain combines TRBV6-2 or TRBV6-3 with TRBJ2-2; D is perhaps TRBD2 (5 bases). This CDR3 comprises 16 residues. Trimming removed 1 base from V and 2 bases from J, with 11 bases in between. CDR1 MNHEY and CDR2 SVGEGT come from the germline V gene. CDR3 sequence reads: CASSYWSGINTGELFF. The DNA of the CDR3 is TGTGCCAGCAGTTACTGGAGCGGAATCAACACCGGGGAGCTGTTTTTT.

The CDR3 nucleotides are TGCGCCAGCACGGAGTCCCGAAACTCACCCCTCCACTTT. Protein sequence: CASTESRNSPLHF. This rearrangement joins TRBV5-1 to TRBJ1-6; D remains unclear. V lost 6 bases and J 10 bases, leaving 14 bases between the germline ends. This CDR3 has 13 residues. Germline CDR1 and CDR2: SGHRS and YFSETQ.

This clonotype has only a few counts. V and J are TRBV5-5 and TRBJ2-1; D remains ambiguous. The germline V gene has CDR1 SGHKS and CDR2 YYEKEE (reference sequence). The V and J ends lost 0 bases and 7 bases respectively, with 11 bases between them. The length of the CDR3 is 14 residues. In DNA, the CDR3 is TGTGCCAGCAGCTTGGGGCAGCCAGTAAATGAGCAGTTCTTC. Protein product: CASSLGQPVNEQFF.

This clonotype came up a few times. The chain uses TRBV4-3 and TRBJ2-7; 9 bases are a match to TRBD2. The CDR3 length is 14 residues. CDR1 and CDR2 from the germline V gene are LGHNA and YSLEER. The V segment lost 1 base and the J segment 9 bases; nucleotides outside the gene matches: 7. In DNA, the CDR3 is TGCGCCAGCAGCCAAGGAGGGCGGGAGGGTTCGCAGTACTTC. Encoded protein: CASSQGGREGSQYF.

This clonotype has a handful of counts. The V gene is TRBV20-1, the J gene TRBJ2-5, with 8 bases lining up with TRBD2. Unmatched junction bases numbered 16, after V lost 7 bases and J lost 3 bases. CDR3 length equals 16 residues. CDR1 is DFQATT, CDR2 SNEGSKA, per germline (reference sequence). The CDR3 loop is CSGGGATGTRKETQYF. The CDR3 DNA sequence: TGCAGTGGCGGCGGGGCTACCGGGACTAGAAAAGAGACCCAGTACTTC.

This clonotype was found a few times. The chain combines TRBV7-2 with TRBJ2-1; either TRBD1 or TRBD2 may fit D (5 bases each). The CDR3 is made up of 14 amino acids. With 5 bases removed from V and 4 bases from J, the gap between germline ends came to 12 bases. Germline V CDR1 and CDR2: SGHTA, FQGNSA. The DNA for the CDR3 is TGTGCCAGCAGCCCCCAGGGACGGTACAATGAGCAGTTCTTC. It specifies CASSPQGRYNEQFF.